Listed below are T cell receptor beta chains from one sample, sequenced in a study of T cell changes during pregnancy in multiple sclerosis. Sequencing used immunoSEQ multiplex PCR; TCRdb keeps in-frame clones, though not all of them. The sample contains about 50,000 clones, roughly 90% of which appear only once. Sequencing was performed on CD4+ T cells from peripheral blood mononuclear cells, taken after pregnancy. These receptor sequences come from a female donor with multiple sclerosis, enrolled in a pregnancy study. The CDR3 runs from the conserved cysteine through the conserved F or W. The D gene is left open where the match is weak. The size entry is marked missing in some rows and otherwise reads once, few, many or a size class.

NA	NA	TRBJ2-2	TRBV28	CASSFRHTASGELFF	TGTGCCAGCAGTTTTCGACATACCGCCTCCGGGGAGCTGTTTTTT
NA	NA	TRBJ1-2	TRBV5-1	CASSLAGGLMGYTF	TGCGCCAGCAGCTTGGCGGGGGGATTAATGGGCTACACCTTC
TRBD1	NA	TRBJ2-2	TRBV7-8	CASKGAGTGELFF	TGTGCCAGCAAGGGGGCGGGCACCGGGGAGCTGTTTTTT
NA	NA	TRBJ1-1	TRBV11-2	CASSLEGGITEAFF	TGTGCCAGCAGCTTGGAGGGCGGAATAACTGAAGCTTTCTTT
NA	NA	TRBJ1-2	TRBV27	CASSPQSRGAYGYTF	TGTGCCAGCAGTCCACAGTCCAGGGGCGCTTATGGCTACACCTTC
TRBD2	NA	TRBJ2-7	TRBV5-1	CASSLVAGGLAGGGEQYF	TGCGCCAGCAGCTTGGTGGCAGGGGGCCTAGCGGGAGGTGGCGAGCAGTACTTC
TRBD2	NA	TRBJ2-7	TRBV5-1	CASSLAVGGGRSYEQYF	TGCGCCAGCAGCTTGGCCGTGGGCGGGGGAAGATCATACGAGCAGTACTTC
NA	NA	TRBJ2-3	TRBV18	CASSPRESRTDTQYF	TGTGCCAGCTCACCAAGGGAGAGTAGGACAGATACGCAGTATTTT
NA	NA	TRBJ2-7	TRBV28	CASNGGYEQYF	TGTGCCAGCAACGGGGGCTACGAGCAGTACTTC
TRBD1	NA	TRBJ2-5	TRBV29-1	CSVGGSGGIETQYF	TGCAGCGTAGGGGGATCAGGGGGCATTGAGACCCAGTACTTC
NA	NA	TRBJ1-2	TRBV5-1	CASSSLQDLGYTF	TGCGCCAGCAGCTCATTACAGGATCTTGGCTACACCTTC
NA	NA	TRBJ2-7	TRBV28	CASGLAGYSSYEQYF	TGTGCCAGCGGCCTGGCCGGGTATAGCTCCTACGAGCAGTACTTC
NA	NA	TRBJ1-5	TRBV27	CASSWTTGNQPQHF	TGTGCCAGCAGTTGGACCACGGGGAATCAGCCCCAGCATTTT
NA	NA	TRBJ2-2	TRBV29-1	CSVAQGTGELFF	TGCAGCGTTGCGCAGGGTACCGGGGAGCTGTTTTTT
NA	NA	TRBJ1-5	TRBV6-1	CASSELKFRTRRSANQPQHF	TGTGCCAGCAGTGAATTGAAATTCCGGACACGCCGTTCGGCCAATCAGCCCCAGCATTTT
NA	NA	TRBJ2-1	TRBV6-5	CASSYTGTGDYNEQFF	TGTGCCAGCAGTTACACCGGGACTGGGGACTACAATGAGCAGTTCTTC
NA	NA	TRBJ1-1	TRBV18	CASSPPRQLNTEAFF	TGTGCCAGCTCACCACCGCGACAGCTAAACACTGAAGCTTTCTTT
TRBD2	NA	TRBJ2-5	TRBV19	CASLRGGLQETQYF	TGTGCCAGCCTTCGCGGGGGATTACAAGAGACCCAGTACTTC
NA	NA	TRBJ2-7	TRBV28	CASKEQDFYEQYF	TGTGCCAGCAAAGAGCAGGATTTCTACGAGCAGTACTTC
NA	NA	TRBJ2-7	TRBV2	CASRESLREQYF	TGTGCCAGCAGGGAGAGTTTGCGCGAGCAGTACTTC
NA	many	TRBJ2-1	TRBV2	CASSEAGGQVEQFF	TGTGCCAGCAGTGAAGCGGGGGGGCAGGTTGAGCAGTTCTTC
TRBD1	NA	TRBJ2-7	TRBV10-1	CASSRGQGASYEQYF	TGCGCCAGCAGCCGCGGACAGGGGGCCTCGTACGAGCAGTACTTC
NA	NA	TRBJ2-7	TRBV6-6	CASSGGTASYEQYF	TGTGCCAGCTCAGGGGGGACAGCATCCTACGAGCAGTACTTC
NA	NA	TRBJ2-7	TRBV4-1	CASSRLGTPPYEQYF	TGCGCCAGCAGCCGATTGGGGACTCCGCCCTACGAGCAGTACTTC
TRBD2	once	TRBJ2-7	TRBV6-5	CASSWGFGSGSEQYF	TGTGCCAGCAGTTGGGGTTTCGGTAGCGGGAGCGAGCAGTACTTC
NA	once	TRBJ2-7	TRBV19	CASSIGLPDEQYF	TGTGCCAGTAGTATCGGACTCCCGGACGAGCAGTACTTC
TRBD2	once	TRBJ2-3	TRBV19	CATKAGDTQYF	TGTGCCACGAAAGCGGGGGATACGCAGTATTTT
NA	NA	TRBJ2-7	TRBV27	CASSLLSSYEQYF	TGTGCCAGCAGTTTATTGAGCTCCTACGAGCAGTACTTC
TRBD1	NA	TRBJ1-5	TRBV29-1	CSVGQGAGQPQHF	TGCAGCGTTGGACAGGGGGCAGGTCAGCCCCAGCATTTT
NA	NA	TRBJ2-3	TRBV19	CASSPREGNTDTQYF	TGTGCCAGTAGTCCCCGTGAGGGTAATACAGATACGCAGTATTTT
NA	NA	TRBJ1-2	TRBV10-2	CASSESRGWDGYTF	TGCGCCAGCAGTGAGAGCCGGGGATGGGATGGCTACACCTTC
TRBD2	NA	TRBJ2-1	TRBV7-9	CASSAGTSGYNEQFF	TGTGCCAGCAGCGCGGGGACTAGCGGATACAATGAGCAGTTCTTC
NA	NA	TRBJ2-5	TRBV27	CASSQPGDQETQYF	TGTGCCAGCAGTCAACCAGGGGACCAAGAGACCCAGTACTTC
TRBD2	NA	TRBJ2-5	TRBV7-2	CASSFQAGGETQYF	TGTGCCAGCAGCTTTCAAGCGGGGGGGGAGACCCAGTACTTC
NA	NA	TRBJ2-2	TRBV11-2	CASSLDWRTGELFF	TGTGCCAGCAGCTTAGATTGGCGGACCGGGGAGCTGTTTTTT
NA	NA	TRBJ1-2	TRBV6-5	CASSYSWAVNYGYTF	TGTGCCAGCAGTTACTCGTGGGCAGTCAACTATGGCTACACCTTC
NA	NA	TRBJ2-2	TRBV7-8	CASSTRTKTGELFF	TGTGCCAGCAGCACCCGGACAAAAACCGGGGAGCTGTTTTTT
TRBD2	NA	TRBJ2-7	TRBV18	CASSPLGGRDEQYF	TGTGCCAGCTCACCACTCGGGGGGAGGGACGAGCAGTACTTC
TRBD2	NA	TRBJ2-1	TRBV12-5	CASGLKLAGVRNEQFF	TGTGCTAGTGGTCTAAAACTAGCGGGAGTACGGAATGAGCAGTTCTTC
TRBD2	NA	TRBJ2-2	TRBV27	CASSLLAGGITGELFF	TGTGCCAGCAGTTTATTAGCGGGAGGAATCACCGGGGAGCTGTTTTTT
TRBD1	once	TRBJ2-5	TRBV27	CASSTRGPSNGETQYF	TGTGCCAGCAGCACCAGGGGGCCCTCAAATGGAGAGACCCAGTACTTC
NA	once	TRBJ2-5	TRBV28	CASISAGETQYF	TGTGCCAGCATCTCCGCGGGGGAGACCCAGTACTTC
NA	NA	TRBJ1-2	TRBV27	CASHRGGAVYNYGYTF	TGTGCCAGCCACCGCGGGGGGGCCGTATATAACTATGGCTACACCTTC
NA	NA	TRBJ2-5	TRBV7-2	CASSLVAGNQETQYF	TGTGCCAGCAGCTTAGTCGCGGGCAACCAAGAGACCCAGTACTTC
NA	NA	TRBJ2-3	TRBV7-2	CASSLGRAGTDTQYF	TGTGCCAGCAGCTTAGGCAGGGCGGGGACAGATACGCAGTATTTT
NA	NA	TRBJ1-6	TRBV30	CAWSSGTMNSPLHF	TGTGCCTGGAGTTCGGGAACGATGAATTCACCCCTCCACTTT
NA	NA	TRBJ1-3	TRBV7-8	CASSLGGGMVGNTIYF	TGTGCCAGCAGCTTAGGAGGGGGAATGGTTGGAAACACCATATATTTT
TRBD2	NA	TRBJ2-5	TRBV5-1	CASSLATPGLAIRGQETQYF	TGCGCCAGCAGCTTGGCCACCCCGGGACTAGCGATAAGGGGGCAAGAGACCCAGTACTTC
NA	NA	TRBJ2-1	TRBV7-6	CASSNFPLADLNEQFF	TGTGCCAGCAGCAATTTCCCGTTAGCGGATCTCAATGAGCAGTTCTTC
TRBD1	NA	TRBJ1-2	TRBV6-1	CASSEDRGYYGYTF	TGTGCCAGCAGTGAAGACAGGGGTTACTATGGCTACACCTTC
TRBD2	NA	TRBJ2-7	TRBV10-1	CASRGVAGGNEQYF	TGCGCCAGCAGGGGGGTGGCGGGAGGGAACGAGCAGTACTTC
NA	NA	TRBJ1-1	TRBV5-1	CASSSSPGNTEAFF	TGCGCCAGCAGCTCCTCTCCGGGGAACACTGAAGCTTTCTTT
TRBD2	NA	TRBJ2-5	TRBV9	CASSADGTTKETQYF	TGTGCCAGCAGCGCAGACGGGACTACCAAAGAGACCCAGTACTTC
NA	NA	TRBJ1-4	TRBV5-1	CASSLDDRVNEKLFF	TGCGCCAGCAGCTTGGATGACAGAGTTAATGAAAAACTGTTTTTT